Following are 28 T cell receptor beta chains from one sample sequenced in a study of T cell repertoires in cytomegalovirus infection. TCRdb re-called the reads with MiXCR, one entry per CDR3 protein. The sample lists approximately 990,000 distinct CDR3 sequences, about a third occurring once. These receptors' antigens are unknown. The specimen comprised cultured CD8+ T cells from PBMCs, sampled from culture after CMV antigen stimulation. The source of these receptors is a human donor in good health (CMV status not recorded). Some clones in this sample may be carry-over from other donors' samples.

This clonotype has a handful of counts. The chain joins TRBV12-5 to TRBJ2-2; the match to TRBD1 covers 9 bases. The CDR3 covers 16 residues. Germline V lookup: CDR1 LGHNT, CDR2 FRNRAP. V shed 3 bases, J shed 1 base, and the junction held 3 bases outside the gene matches. This CDR3 is CASGFTGGLNTGELFF. The CDR3 coding sequence is TGTGCTAGTGGTTTCACAGGGGGCCTGAACACCGGGGAGCTGTTTTTT.

The J gene is TRBJ2-3, the V gene TRBV28; weak D call: TRBD2 (5 bases). This CDR3 region has 16 residues. Trimming took off 5 bases at V and 2 bases at J, with 17 bases between the two ends. Germline CDR1 is MDHEN and CDR2 is SYDVKM. CDR3: CASSIWRADYTDTQYF. The DNA for the CDR3 is TGTGCCAGCAGTATTTGGCGGGCGGATTACACAGATACGCAGTATTTT.

By share, this clonotype ranks as medium-sized. This rearrangement joins TRBV6-5 to TRBJ2-1; possible D gene TRBD1, 5 bases. Germline V gene sequence: CDR1 MNHEY, CDR2 SVGAGI. V was cut by 0 bases and J by 3 bases, with 6 bases left in between. The CDR3 length is 14 residues. In DNA form, the CDR3 reads TGTGCCAGCAGTTACTCAGGGGACTACAATGAGCAGTTCTTC. It is translated as CASSYSGDYNEQFF.

This clonotype turned up a few times. This chain joins TRBV6-6 and TRBJ1-2, with D tentatively TRBD1 (6 bases). Looked up from germline, CDR1 is MNHNY and CDR2 is SVGAGI (reference sequence). V was shortened by 6 bases and J by 3 bases, with 17 bases between the two germline ends. The CDR3 sequence is 15 residues long. The CDR3 spells CASRDFVGTYYGYTF. The CDR3 DNA reads as TGTGCCAGCAGAGACTTTGTAGGGACATACTATGGCTACACCTTC.

The CDR3 is CASSASGGTEAFF. The CDR3 DNA reads TGTGCCAGCAGCGCCTCTGGGGGCACTGAAGCTTTCTTT. The V gene is TRBV5-4, the J gene TRBJ1-1; the D gene is possibly TRBD1 (5 bases). The CDR3 runs 13 residues. Germline-derived CDR1 and CDR2 are SGHNT and YYREEE (reference sequence). The V end lost 4 bases, the J end lost 4 bases, and 11 bases lay between the germline ends.

This clonotype came up a few times. V usage is TRBV28 and J usage is TRBJ2-5, with D possibly TRBD2 on 6 matching bases. Germline-derived CDR1 and CDR2 are MDHEN and SYDVKM. The CDR3 loop spans 14 amino acids. V dropped 7 bases and J dropped 2 bases, with 14 bases sitting between them. The CDR3 loop reads CASTPSGEQETQYF. DNA for the CDR3: TGTGCCAGCACCCCGTCGGGGGAGCAAGAGACCCAGTACTTC.

This clonotype came up many times. The chain employs TRBV7-9 and TRBJ2-2; D uncertain. Per the germline V gene, CDR1 is SEHNR and CDR2 is FQNEAQ (reference sequence). The CDR3 runs to 14 residues. V was pared by 4 bases and J by 8 bases, with 14 bases between. The CDR3 reads CASSSPDRRGELFF. CDR3 in DNA: TGTGCCAGCAGCTCGCCGGACCGGCGAGGGGAGCTGTTTTTT.

This clonotype has a handful of counts. The CDR3 coding sequence is TGTGCCAGCAGCTTAGGCATGGAAGCTTTCTTT. Protein: CASSLGMEAFF. The chain is built from TRBV7-8 and TRBJ1-1, with D uncertain. The V gene lost 1 base and the J gene lost 8 bases, with 5 bases spanning the gap. CDR1 is SGHVS and CDR2 is FQNEAQ in the germline V gene. The CDR3 is made up of 11 amino acids.

This clonotype was observed a handful of times. The chain links TRBV29-1 to TRBJ1-2, with no clear D. The ends were cut back, 3 bases at V and 3 bases at J, with 14 bases in the middle. CDR3 length equals 14 residues. CDR1 SQVTM and CDR2 ANQGSEA come from the germline V gene. The CDR3 DNA reads TGCAGCGTTGAGCTCTCGGCAGGAGACTATGGCTACACCTTC. Translated, it gives CSVELSAGDYGYTF.

This clonotype was counted between two and nine times. CDR3 sequence reads: CASSQDLRGGYGYTF. The CDR3 region has the DNA TGCGCCAGCAGCCAAGACCTGCGGGGTGGCTATGGCTACACCTTC. This rearrangement joins TRBV4-1 to TRBJ1-2; no definite D call. V was shortened by 0 bases and J by 4 bases, with 12 bases between the two germline ends. The germline gives CDR1 MGHRA, CDR2 YSYEKL. This CDR3 contains 15 residues.

This clonotype was detected a few times. V is TRBV4-1 and J is TRBJ1-1, with no clear D. The CDR3 runs 13 residues. The germline CDR1 and CDR2 sequences are MGHRA and YSYEKL. Trimming took off 1 base at V and 5 bases at J, with 8 bases between the two ends. The CDR3 DNA follows: TGCGCCAGCAGCCAAGGTCTTTGGACTGAAGCTTTCTTT. As protein: CASSQGLWTEAFF.

This clonotype has a count of ten or more. The rearrangement links TRBV7-9 to TRBJ2-7; D is ambiguous. The ends were cut back, 8 bases at V and 1 base at J, with 12 bases in the middle. The CDR3 covers 13 residues. Per germline, CDR1 SEHNR and CDR2 FQNEAQ (reference sequence). CDR3 DNA: TGTGCCAGCCGCGGCGCAGGATCCTACGAGCAGTACGTC. The encoded protein is CASRGAGSYEQYV.

This clonotype was observed many times. V is TRBV27 and J is TRBJ2-1, with D uncertain. The germline gives CDR1 MNHEY, CDR2 SMNVEV (reference sequence). The CDR3 contains 12 residues. Trimming stripped 3 bases from V and 7 bases from J, with 7 bases between. CDR3 amino acids: CASSLIGNEQFF. The CDR3 nucleotides are TGTGCCAGCAGTTTGATAGGGAATGAGCAGTTCTTC.

This clonotype was picked up a small number of times. The rearrangement links TRBV6-1 to TRBJ1-1, with D tentatively TRBD1 (5 bases). CDR3 length: 11 amino acids. The germline V and J ends were trimmed by 3 bases and 9 bases, with 8 bases remaining between them. Looked up from germline, CDR1 is MNHNS and CDR2 is SASEGT. The CDR3 coding sequence is TGTGCCAGCAGTGACAGGGTCCAAGCTTTCTTT. Protein: CASSDRVQAFF.

The chain recombines TRBV5-4 with TRBJ2-1; perhaps TRBD2 as D (6 bases). Germline CDR1 SGHNT, CDR2 YYREEE (reference sequence). This CDR3 has 16 residues. V was shortened by 7 bases and J by 4 bases, with 21 bases between the two germline ends. In DNA form, the CDR3 reads TGTGCCAGCGTCGGGAGAAATTATCGGGGGTACAATGAGCAGTTCTTC. It encodes CASVGRNYRGYNEQFF. Complete variable domain (other parts from reference TRBV5-4 and TRBJ2-1): ETGVTQSPTHLIKTRGQQVTLRCSSQSGHNTVSWYQQALGQGPQFIFQYYREEENGRGNFPPRFSGLQFPNYSSELNVNALELDDSALYLCASVGRNYRGYNEQFFGPGTRLTVL.

This chain connects TRBV14 to TRBJ2-2; the D is unclear. The length of the CDR3 is 13 residues. Germline loops: CDR1 SGHDN, CDR2 FVKESK. Trimming stripped 7 bases from V and 3 bases from J, with 9 bases between. CDR3 protein: CASIHPDTGELFF. In nucleotides, the CDR3 is TGTGCCAGCATCCACCCGGACACCGGGGAGCTGTTTTTT.

CDR3 DNA: TGTGCCATCAGTGAGAAGACAGGGGACGAGCAGTACTTC. Protein product: CAISEKTGDEQYF. The genes are TRBV10-3 and TRBJ2-7; 8 nucleotides agree with TRBD1. This CDR3 spans 13 amino acids. V shed 2 bases and J 5 bases; nucleotides not matched to a gene: 2. CDR1 is ENHRY and CDR2 is SYGVKD in the germline V gene.

The chain links TRBV29-1 to TRBJ2-7; TRBD2 agrees at 7 bases. The V segment lost 7 bases and the J segment 6 bases; nucleotides outside the gene matches: 9. There are 12 residues in the CDR3. Germline V lookup: CDR1 SQVTM, CDR2 ANQGSEA. The CDR3 DNA is TGCAGCGCAGCGGGGCAGGGACCCGAGCAGTACTTC. The encoded protein is CSAAGQGPEQYF.

The chain has TRBV27 and TRBJ2-1, with 12 nucleotides matching TRBD2. Germline assignment: CDR1 MNHEY and CDR2 SMNVEV (reference sequence). The CDR3 is 14 amino acids. Losses at the gene ends were 7 bases for V and 7 bases for J; bases not matched to a gene: 5. The CDR3 nucleotides are TGTGCCAGCACTAGCGGGGGGGCGTTTAATGAGCAGTTCTTC. Protein sequence: CASTSGGAFNEQFF.

The gene calls are TRBV19 and TRBJ2-7; 11 bases fit TRBD1. The CDR3 covers 15 residues. J gave up 4 bases and V 5 bases, and 7 bases lay outside the gene matches. Germline CDR1 LNHDA, CDR2 SQIVND (reference sequence). CDR3 DNA: TGTGCCAGTAGTTTAAGGACAGGGGGCAGGTACGAGCAGTACTTC. This codes for CASSLRTGGRYEQYF.

This clonotype was picked up a small number of times. The rearrangement links TRBV6-2 or TRBV6-3 to TRBJ1-2, with D unclear. Germline assignment: CDR1 MNHEY and CDR2 SVGEGT. V lost 6 bases to trimming and J lost 0 bases, with 8 bases between them. This CDR3 comprises 13 residues. The CDR3 sequence: CASSKTANYGYTF. As DNA, the CDR3 is TGTGCCAGCAGCAAGACGGCTAACTATGGCTACACCTTC.

This clonotype was detected ten times or more. The chain couples TRBV7-9 to TRBJ1-3; 9 positions match TRBD1. Looked up from germline, CDR1 is SEHNR and CDR2 is FQNEAQ (reference sequence). This CDR3 region has 15 residues. The ends lost 5 bases at V and 14 bases at J; junction bases unmatched: 16. Here the CDR3 reads CASSTTGTGPWELYF. The CDR3 region has the DNA TGTGCCAGCAGCACCACCGGGACAGGGCCCTGGGAATTATATTTT.

The rearrangement uses TRBV7-4 and TRBJ1-2; 8 bases are a match to TRBD1. Unmatched junction bases numbered 6, after V lost 6 bases and J lost 0 bases. Germline loops: CDR1 SGHVT, CDR2 SQSDAQ. There are 15 residues in the CDR3. Here the CDR3 reads CASRFGTGPNYGYTF. The CDR3, as DNA: TGTGCCAGCAGGTTCGGGACAGGACCTAACTATGGCTACACCTTC.

This clonotype was detected only a few times. The DNA of the CDR3 is TGTGCCAGCAGCTTAGAGCCTAGGACTAGCGGGGGGGCCCTTCCCTACAATGAGCAGTTCTTC. Translated, it gives CASSLEPRTSGGALPYNEQFF. The rearrangement links TRBV7-6 to TRBJ2-1, with 15 bases aligning to TRBD2. Germline V gene lookup returns CDR1 SGHVS and CDR2 FNYEAQ. CDR3 length: 21 residues. J lost 2 bases, V lost 1 base, and 12 bases had no gene match.

This clonotype has more than one count but fewer than ten. As DNA, the CDR3 is TGTGCCACCAGCTCCCGTTCAGGGACAGGCAATGAGCAGTTCTTC. It specifies CATSSRSGTGNEQFF. This chain links TRBV15 with TRBJ2-1; 8 positions match TRBD1. Germline values: CDR1 LNHNV, CDR2 YYDKDF (reference sequence). The CDR3 has 15 amino acids. V lost 5 bases and J lost 6; bases outside the gene matches: 9.

The rearrangement joins TRBV5-1 to TRBJ2-5; D uncertain. Germline V gene sequence: CDR1 SGHRS, CDR2 YFSETQ. This CDR3 comprises 13 residues. V lost 5 bases, J lost 0 bases, and 8 bases lay in between. CDR3 nucleotide sequence: TGCGCCAGCAGGTTTGCGTACCAAGAGACCCAGTACTTC. Its translation is CASRFAYQETQYF.

At least ten counts were recorded for this clonotype. The genes are TRBV19 and TRBJ1-2; tentatively, D is TRBD1 (5 bases). This CDR3 comprises 12 residues. The germline V gene encodes CDR1 LNHDA and CDR2 SQIVND (reference sequence). Trimming cost V 10 bases and J 4 bases, with 13 bases left between them. The CDR3 DNA reads as TGTGCCACTGCCCGGGGCAGCTATGGCTACACCTTC. Protein sequence: CATARGSYGYTF.

J is TRBJ1-2 and V is TRBV11-2, with 8 bases aligning to TRBD1. Germline V lookup: CDR1 SGHAT, CDR2 FQNNGV. There are 15 residues in the CDR3. Trimming took 4 bases from V and 4 from J; bases not matched to a gene: 8. Here the CDR3 reads CASSSRTGTSYGYTF. DNA for the CDR3: TGTGCCAGCAGCTCCCGGACAGGGACTAGCTATGGCTACACCTTC.